A single T cell receptor beta chain is shown here with its context. Its antigen is undetermined. The donors were part of the validation cohort, which consisted of more than 90 subjects and was separate from the first cohort of 666 subjects. Profiled with immunoSEQ multiplex PCR; TCRdb holds only in-frame clones, not every one. This table holds more than 110,000 clones, around nine tenths found once. The data originate from a study of cytomegalovirus exposure and HLA in healthy donors. Overall study: It was reported in a later analysis that the same platform had been used for the 120 validation repertoires as for the approximately 670 first-cohort repertoires.

Points from the study as a whole: Cytomegalovirus status was reportedly diagnosed by the classifier with high specificity and sensitivity.

Germline loops: CDR1 SGHDT, CDR2 YYEEEE. Germline trimming cut 2 bases from V and 9 bases from J; bases unmatched to any gene: 4. CDR3 size: 15 residues. The sequence was obtained from a young woman in good health and CMV-seropositive. This sequence joins TRBV5-6 and TRBJ2-2; 13 bases agree with TRBD2. The specimen sequenced was PBMCs. The CDR3: CASSFRLAGGRELFF. The DNA of the CDR3 is TGTGCCAGCAGCTTTAGACTAGCGGGAGGCCGGGAGCTGTTTTTT.